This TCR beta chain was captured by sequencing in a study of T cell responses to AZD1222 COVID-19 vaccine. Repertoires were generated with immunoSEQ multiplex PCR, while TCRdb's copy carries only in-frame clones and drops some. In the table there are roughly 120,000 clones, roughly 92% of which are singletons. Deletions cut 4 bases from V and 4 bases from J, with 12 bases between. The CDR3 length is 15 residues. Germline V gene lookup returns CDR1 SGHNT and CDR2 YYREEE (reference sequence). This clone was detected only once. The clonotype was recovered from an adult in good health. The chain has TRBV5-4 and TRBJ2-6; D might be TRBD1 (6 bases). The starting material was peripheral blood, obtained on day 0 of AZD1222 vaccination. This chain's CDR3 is CASSQDRSGANVLTF. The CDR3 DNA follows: TGTGCCAGCAGCCAAGACAGGTCGGGGGCCAACGTCCTGACTTTC. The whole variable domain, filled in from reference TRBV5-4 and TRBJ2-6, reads ETGVTQSPTHLIKTRGQQVTLRCSSQSGHNTVSWYQQALGQGPQFIFQYYREEENGRGNFPPRFSGLQFPNYSSELNVNALELDDSALYLCASSQDRSGANVLTFGAGSRLTVL.